The sequence of this TCR beta chain was determined in a study of prognosis after radiotherapy for stage I lung cancer. At the level of the study: No significant progression was observed in roughly 15 patients, whereas a few developed distant metastases a median of about 7 months after radiotherapy.

This clonotype was seen only once. Trimming took 6 bases from V and 7 from J, leaving 18 bases between them. The CDR3 contains 15 residues. Germline CDR1 is MNHNS and CDR2 is SASEGT. Amplification of the TCR beta CDR3 (from genomic DNA) was done by two-round multiplex PCR. Gene-specific TRBV and TRBJ primers were used in PCR round one. Each CDR3 protein is one row after TCRdb ran MiXCR on the multiplex PCR reads. The sample shows some 30,000 distinct CDR3 sequences, roughly 52% of them seen only once. The chain carries TRBV6-1 and TRBJ2-2; TRBD2 might be the D (6 bases). The material was PBMCs, obtained before or after stereotactic body radiation therapy (not recorded which). The clonotype was recovered from a donor at least 50 years old with non-small cell lung cancer. The CDR3 reads CASRTVGSGVGELFF. CDR3 nucleotide sequence: TGTGCCAGCAGGACAGTAGGATCGGGAGTCGGGGAGCTGTTTTTT.